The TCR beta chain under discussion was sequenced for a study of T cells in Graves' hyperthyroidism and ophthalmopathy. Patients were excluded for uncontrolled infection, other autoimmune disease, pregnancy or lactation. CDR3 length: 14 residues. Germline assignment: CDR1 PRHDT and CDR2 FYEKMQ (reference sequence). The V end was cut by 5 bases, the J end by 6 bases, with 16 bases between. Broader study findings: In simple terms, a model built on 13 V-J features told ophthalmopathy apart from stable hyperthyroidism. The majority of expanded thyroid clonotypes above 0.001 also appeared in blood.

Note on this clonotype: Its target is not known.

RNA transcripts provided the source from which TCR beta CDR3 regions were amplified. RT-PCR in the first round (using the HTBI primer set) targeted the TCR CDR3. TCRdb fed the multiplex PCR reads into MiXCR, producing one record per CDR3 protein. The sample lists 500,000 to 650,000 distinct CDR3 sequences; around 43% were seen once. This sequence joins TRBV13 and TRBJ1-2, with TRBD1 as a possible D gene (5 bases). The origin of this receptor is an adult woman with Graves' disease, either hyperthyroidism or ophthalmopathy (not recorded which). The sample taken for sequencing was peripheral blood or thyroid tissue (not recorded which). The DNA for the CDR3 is TGTGCCAGCAGCGCCTACGGGGGGATTAATGGCTACACCTTC. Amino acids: CASSAYGGINGYTF. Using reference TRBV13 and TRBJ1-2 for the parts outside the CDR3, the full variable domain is AAGVIQSPRHLIKEKRETATLKCYPIPRHDTVYWYQQGPGQDPQFLISFYEKMQSDKGSIPDRFSAQQFSDYHSELNMSSLELGDSALYFCASSAYGGINGYTFGSGTRLTVV.